What follows are 10 T cell receptor beta chains derived from one specimen sequenced in a study of blood T cell repertoires in COVID-19. The table came from immunoSEQ multiplex PCR; TCRdb's copy has only in-frame clones and leaves some out. This sample has about 60,000 clones, with roughly 80% found just once. Material: peripheral blood. These receptors originate from a human donor in a cohort sampled during active COVID-19.

This chain links TRBV2 with TRBJ2-7; weak D call: TRBD2 (6 bases). The V gene's germline CDR1 is SNHLY and CDR2 FYNNEI. The CDR3 loop spans 14 amino acids. The V gene lost 8 bases and the J gene lost 4 bases, with 18 bases spanning the gap. CDR3 residues: CASAGTLKGYEQYF. The CDR3 DNA is TGTGCCAGCGCCGGGACTCTTAAGGGTTACGAGCAGTACTTC.

The V gene is TRBV3-1 (or the pseudogene TRBV3-2), the J gene TRBJ1-4; possible D gene TRBD1, 5 bases. With 4 bases removed from V and 7 bases from J, the gap between germline ends came to 13 bases. In germline, CDR1 is LGHDT, CDR2 YNNKEL (reference sequence). There are 14 residues in the CDR3. The CDR3 loop reads CASSRRGEAEKLFF. As DNA, the CDR3 is TGTGCCAGCAGCCGGCGAGGGGAGGCTGAAAAACTGTTTTTT.

The J gene is TRBJ2-3, the V gene TRBV3-1 (or the pseudogene TRBV3-2); D is possibly TRBD1 (5 bases). The V gene's germline CDR1 is LGHDT and CDR2 YNNKEL (reference sequence). Between the trimmed V and J ends, which lost 1 base and 2 bases, there was a span of 10 bases. This CDR3 comprises 15 residues. The CDR3 is CASSQGQLITDTQYF. CDR3 coding DNA: TGTGCCAGCAGCCAAGGACAGTTAATCACAGATACGCAGTATTTT.

The chain couples TRBV24-1 to TRBJ1-5; a possible D gene is TRBD1 (5 bases). Trimming stripped 3 bases from V and 5 bases from J, with 16 bases between. CDR1 and CDR2 from the germline V gene are KGHDR and SFDVKD. This CDR3 contains 16 residues. CDR3 residues: CATSDRTGRVDQPQHF. In nucleotides, the CDR3 is TGTGCCACCAGTGATCGTACCGGCAGGGTGGATCAGCCCCAGCATTTT.

This clone appeared once. V gene TRBV5-1 combines with J gene TRBJ2-7, with D tentatively TRBD1 (6 bases). This CDR3 comprises 13 residues. CDR1 and CDR2 from the germline V gene are SGHRS and YFSETQ. The V end was cut by 2 bases, the J end by 5 bases, with 11 bases between. The CDR3 DNA is TGCGCCAGCAGCTTTTACAGGGCCAACGAGCAGTACTTC. It codes for CASSFYRANEQYF.

The chain links TRBV19 to TRBJ1-2; D gene ambiguous. V was trimmed by 5 bases and J by 0 bases, leaving 16 bases between them. The CDR3 spans 16 residues. CDR1 and CDR2 (germline): LNHDA, SQIVND (reference sequence). CDR3: CASSSRGGYSNYGYTF. The CDR3 bases are TGTGCCAGTAGTTCCCGGGGAGGGTACTCTAACTATGGCTACACCTTC.

There are a few counts of this clone. The V and J genes are TRBV5-1 and TRBJ2-2; 8 bases fit TRBD1. Per the germline V gene, CDR1 is SGHRS and CDR2 is YFSETQ. V shed 3 bases, J shed 4 bases, and the junction held 5 bases outside the gene matches. The CDR3 covers 15 residues. This CDR3 reads CASSSSTGATGELFF. In nucleotides, the CDR3 is TGCGCCAGCAGCTCCTCGACAGGGGCCACCGGGGAGCTGTTTTTT.

This rearrangement joins TRBV19 to TRBJ1-1; maybe TRBD1 (6 bases). Trimming stripped 2 bases from V and 3 bases from J, with 19 bases between. The CDR3 totals 17 residues. Germline V gene data show CDR1 as LNHDA and CDR2 as SQIVND (reference sequence). CDR3 protein: CASSIIGQGKPDTEAFF. CDR3 in DNA: TGTGCCAGTAGTATAATCGGTCAGGGGAAGCCCGACACTGAAGCTTTCTTT. Supplemented by reference TRBV19 and TRBJ1-1, the full variable domain reads DGGITQSPKYLFRKEGQNVTLSCEQNLNHDAMYWYRQDPGQGLRLIYYSQIVNDFQKGDIAEGYSVSREKKESFPLTVTSAQKNPTAFYLCASSIIGQGKPDTEAFFGQGTRLTVV.

The chain joins TRBV4-2 to TRBJ1-2; D unclear. This CDR3 is 16 amino acids long. Trimming took 0 bases from V and 3 from J, leaving 14 bases between them. CDR1 LGHNA and CDR2 YNFKEQ come from the germline V gene. Here the CDR3 reads CASSQDRGGSDYGYTF. The DNA of the CDR3 is TGTGCCAGCAGCCAAGATCGGGGAGGGTCGGACTATGGCTACACCTTC.

Only one count was recorded for this clone. V and J are TRBV5-5 and TRBJ1-2; weak D call: TRBD1 (6 bases). This CDR3 has 14 amino acids. CDR1 is SGHKS and CDR2 is YYEKEE in the germline V gene (reference sequence). Trimming pared 4 bases from V and 1 base from J, leaving 11 bases between. CDR3 DNA: TGTGCCAGCAGCGGGGGGGCTATTAACTATGGCTACACCTTC. Amino acids: CASSGGAINYGYTF.